These T cell receptor beta chains were read from a single sample in a study of shared T cell receptors in the human thymus. Generated by immunoSEQ multiplex PCR, the TCRdb table keeps only in-frame clones and is missing some. Here the sample spans hundreds of thousands of clones, 70% to 90% being singletons. These data are also associated with another study on human thymus T cells.

Sequenced input: thymocytes. Source of these receptors: a boy under three years old with a congenital heart defect. Each CDR3 is given with its conserved first and last residue. D genes are given only for firm matches. Expanded clones get a size class; other rows say once, few or many, or leave the size out.

.,.,TRBV6-1,TRBJ1-1,TGTGCCAGCAGTGCCGAACAGGGAAGGAATCCTGAAGCTTTCTTT,CASSAEQGRNPEAFF
.,TRBD2,TRBV19,TRBJ2-7,TGTGCCAGTAGCCGGACTAGCGCCTCCTACGAGCAGTACTTC,CASSRTSASYEQYF
.,.,TRBV6-1,TRBJ2-5,TGTGCCAGCACCCCTAGATGGGGGGGCGCGGAGACCCAGTACTTC,CASTPRWGGAETQYF
.,.,TRBV28,TRBJ1-5,TGTGCCAGCACTAAAAGACAGACAAGCAATCAGCCCCAGCATTTT,CASTKRQTSNQPQHF
.,TRBD1,TRBV28,TRBJ1-5,TGTGCCAGCAGTTTCCAGGGGGATCATAGCAATCAGCCCCAGCATTTT,CASSFQGDHSNQPQHF
.,TRBD1,TRBV27,TRBJ1-5,TGTGCCAGCGGAGAAAGGGGGCGTGGGAGCAATCAGCCCCAGCATTTT,CASGERGRGSNQPQHF
.,.,TRBV11-2,TRBJ2-3,TGTGCCAGCAGCTTTAGACAGGATACGCAGTATTTT,CASSFRQDTQYF
.,TRBD1,TRBV10-1,TRBJ1-1,TGCGCCAGCAGTGACCGGACAGGGGGGAACGGAAGGCCTGAAGCTTTCTTT,CASSDRTGGNGRPEAFF
.,.,TRBV6-5,TRBJ2-7,TGTGCCAGCAGTTGTCGCACCGGGACAAGGGTGGACGAGCAGTACTTC,CASSCRTGTRVDEQYF
.,.,TRBV28,TRBJ2-7,TGTGCCAGCAGGTCAAGTCGGAGCGATTCCTCCTACGAGCAGTACTTC,CASRSSRSDSSYEQYF
.,.,TRBV20-1,TRBJ1-2,TGCAGTGCTAGTTGCGGGGATGGCTACACCTTC,CSASCGDGYTF
few,TRBD1,TRBV28,TRBJ2-7,TGTGCCAGCAGCCGTGACAGGGAAAAAGATGCCTACGAGCAGTACTTC,CASSRDREKDAYEQYF
few,.,TRBV5-1,TRBJ1-2,TGCGCCAGCAGCTTGACAGGGAATGGGGCTAACTATGGCTACACCTTC,CASSLTGNGANYGYTF
.,TRBD1,TRBV29-1,TRBJ2-5,TGCAGCGACGAACGGACAGGTGACCAAGAGACCCAGTACTTC,CSDERTGDQETQYF
.,.,TRBV15,TRBJ1-1,TGTGCCACCAGCAGAGATCTGGTAAACGGGGAGCGAACTGAAGCTTTCTTT,CATSRDLVNGERTEAFF
.,TRBD2,TRBV7-3,TRBJ2-2,TGTGCCAGCAGCTTAAGGCGGGAGATGAACACCGGGGAGCTGTTTTTT,CASSLRREMNTGELFF
.,TRBD2,TRBV4-1,TRBJ2-4,TGCGCCAGCAGTCCCGAGACACTAGCGGGAGGCCAAGACAAAAACATTCAGTACTTC,CASSPETLAGGQDKNIQYF
.,TRBD2,TRBV29-1,TRBJ2-5,TGCAGCGTTGAGGGACTAGCGGGAGAGGAGGGAGAGACCCAGTACTTC,CSVEGLAGEEGETQYF
.,.,TRBV5-1,TRBJ1-5,TGCGCCAGCAGCCTGGGGGCCAGGGTGGTACCTAGCAATCAGCCCCAGCATTTT,CASSLGARVVPSNQPQHF
.,TRBD2,TRBV10-2,TRBJ2-3,TGCGCCAGCAGTGAGTCGCCTAGCGGGAGGCTGGGTACGCAGTATTTT,CASSESPSGRLGTQYF
.,.,TRBV4-3,TRBJ2-4,TGCGCCAGCAGCCAAGTGGGACATTCGGCCGGTGTTGCCAAAAACATTCAGTACTTC,CASSQVGHSAGVAKNIQYF
.,.,TRBV6-4,TRBJ2-2,TGTGCCAGCTATCGCGGGCTCACCGGGGAGCTGTTTTTT,CASYRGLTGELFF
.,.,TRBV4-2,TRBJ2-1,TGTGCCAGCAGCCGAGGGATTGGGCAGTTCTTC,CASSRGIGQFF
.,.,TRBV27,TRBJ2-7,TGTGCCAGCAGTCTCCAATGGGCCCGGAGGGGATACGAGCAGTACTTC,CASSLQWARRGYEQYF
.,.,TRBV11-2,TRBJ2-6,TGTGCCAGCAGCTTAGGAGGGCGGGGGCGTGGGGCCAACGTCCTGACTTTC,CASSLGGRGRGANVLTF
.,TRBD2,TRBV11-1,TRBJ2-5,TGTGCCAGCATCCACCAGGTCCCTGGACTAGCGGGACTCCAAGAGACCCAGTACTTC,CASIHQVPGLAGLQETQYF
.,TRBD1,TRBV7-9,TRBJ1-2,TGTGCCAGCAGCGCAGACAGGGATGATGGCTACACCTTC,CASSADRDDGYTF
.,TRBD1,TRBV4-3,TRBJ2-2,TGCGCCAGCAGCCAAACAGGGGGCGCAGAGACCGGGGAGCTGTTTTTT,CASSQTGGAETGELFF
.,TRBD2,TRBV6-1,TRBJ2-7,TGTGCCAGCAGTGAGCGGGGACCTAGCGGGAGTCCCCGTGGGCAGTACTTC,CASSERGPSGSPRGQYF
.,TRBD2,TRBV4-2,TRBJ2-1,TGTGCCAGCAGCCAAGATCTCAGCGGGAGGCCCCCAAATGAGCAGTTCTTC,CASSQDLSGRPPNEQFF
.,.,TRBV21-1,TRBJ2-7,TGTGCCAGCAGGCGGACAGCGACCTCCTACGAGCAGTACTTC,CASRRTATSYEQYF
.,.,TRBV10-3,TRBJ2-3,TGTGCCATCAGTGAGGGAGAAGTAACAGATACGCAGTATTTT,CAISEGEVTDTQYF
.,TRBD2,TRBV7-2,TRBJ2-1,TGTGCCAGCAGCTTAGCAGGGCAGCGGGAGGCCATCTTC,CASSLAGQREAIF
.,.,TRBV19,TRBJ2-7,TGTGCCAGTTCGCCTGAGGGTACCCCATTAGTAGAACCGATTGTCGATTACGAGCAGTACTTC,CASSPEGTPLVEPIVDYEQYF
.,TRBD2,TRBV10-1,TRBJ2-7,TGCGCCAGCAGTGCGAGCGGGAGGACCTACGAGCAGTACTTC,CASSASGRTYEQYF
once,.,TRBV10-2,TRBJ2-2,TGCGCCAGCAGTGACAGGGGAGGGACCGGGGAGCTGTTTTTT,CASSDRGGTGELFF
.,TRBD1,TRBV18,TRBJ2-5,TGTGCCAGCTCACCAGGGACAGGGCCAGTGTACCAAGAGACCCAGTACTTC,CASSPGTGPVYQETQYF
.,TRBD1,TRBV15,TRBJ2-6,TGTGCCACCAGCAGAGATATTAAACCCCGACAGGGACCAAACCTCTCTGGGGCCAACGTCCTGACTTTC,CATSRDIKPRQGPNLSGANVLTF
.,.,TRBV27,TRBJ2-5,TGTGCCAGCAGTCCCCCGGCCAAAAATCCCCCTACGAGGAGATATCGAGAGACCCAGTACTTC,CASSPPAKNPPTRRYRETQYF
.,TRBD2,TRBV5-6,TRBJ2-7,TGTGCCAGCAGGGCTGGGGGGGACCCCCCCTACGAGCAGTACTTC,CASRAGGDPPYEQYF
once,TRBD2,TRBV5-1,TRBJ2-1,TGCGCCAGCAGCACACTAGCGGGGGTGTACAATGAGCAGTTCTTC,CASSTLAGVYNEQFF
.,.,TRBV19,TRBJ1-2,TGTGCCAGTAGTAATGGACAGACCGACGGGGATGGCTACACCTTC,CASSNGQTDGDGYTF